The 10 T cell receptor beta chains below all came from one sample that was sequenced in a study of PD-1 blockade in classical Hodgkin lymphoma (dated by TCRdb to 2020 to 2021). Libraries came from the immunoSEQ multiplex PCR assay. Entries here come from immuneACCESS through TCRdb and include only in-frame sequences with V and J called. Some clones fail to appear in such tables; in the studies checked, an unresolved V gene covers under half of the shortfall, and the cause of the remainder is unknown. The sample has nearly 60,000 clones on record, approximately 90% of them singletons. The leading ten clones occupy about 10% of the sample. The sample's time point, from its label and the paper: cycle 2 day 1 (C2D1) of nivolumab. Every trial patient had relapsed following autologous stem cell transplantation, and prior brentuximab vedotin exposure was what differed among cohorts A, B and C. Sample: peripheral blood mononuclear cells (PBMCs), taken before the second cycle of nivolumab. These receptor sequences come from a human donor with classical Hodgkin lymphoma.

The chain couples TRBV2 to TRBJ2-7, with D unresolved. This CDR3 contains 11 residues. Trimming removed 3 bases from V and 5 bases from J, with 5 bases in between. CDR1 and CDR2 (germline): SNHLY, FYNNEI. CDR3: CASSEMDEQYF. CDR3 sequence (DNA): TGTGCCAGCAGTGAGATGGACGAGCAGTACTTC.

Here the CDR3 DNA reads TGTGCCAGCGTTCAGGGGGGCCCTTCCTACGAGCAGTACTTC. Amino acid sequence: CASVQGGPSYEQYF. The J gene is TRBJ2-7, the V gene TRBV28, with D tentatively TRBD1 (7 bases). In germline, CDR1 is MDHEN, CDR2 SYDVKM. The ends were cut back, 8 bases at V and 1 base at J, with 15 bases in the middle. The CDR3 runs to 14 residues.

V gene TRBV6-6 combines with J gene TRBJ2-7; 10 positions match TRBD2. Germline trimming cut 2 bases from V and 2 bases from J; bases unmatched to any gene: 0. Per the germline V gene, CDR1 is MNHNY and CDR2 is SVGAGI (reference sequence). The CDR3 covers 14 residues. CDR3 residues: CASSYLAGAYEQYF. Written as DNA, the CDR3 is TGTGCCAGCAGTTACCTAGCGGGAGCCTACGAGCAGTACTTC.

The chain employs TRBV6-1 and TRBJ1-4; D not certain. Germline CDR1 is MNHNS and CDR2 is SASEGT. The V and J ends lost 2 bases and 13 bases respectively, with 20 bases between them. This CDR3 comprises 15 residues. The CDR3 nucleotides are TGTGCCAGCAGTGAAATATGGAGGCGAGAGGACGTACTGTTTTTT. It is translated as CASSEIWRREDVLFF.

J is TRBJ2-6 and V is TRBV27, with a weak D call TRBD1 (6 bases). Trimming pared 5 bases from V and 1 base from J, leaving 9 bases between. The CDR3 is made up of 15 amino acids. Germline CDR1 reads MNHEY; CDR2 reads SMNVEV (reference sequence). In DNA form, the CDR3 reads TGTGCCAGCAGTCCTGGACAGTCTGGGGCCAACGTCCTGACTTTC. Translated, it gives CASSPGQSGANVLTF.

The chain couples TRBV29-1 to TRBJ1-5, with 7 bases aligning to TRBD1. The CDR3 sequence is 14 residues long. Losses at the gene ends were 0 bases for V and 7 bases for J; bases not matched to a gene: 6. In germline, CDR1 is SQVTM, CDR2 ANQGSEA. CDR3 bases: TGCAGCGTTGAAGATGAGGGGGCTGGGCAGCCCCAGCATTTT. It translates to CSVEDEGAGQPQHF.

The chain uses TRBV11-3 and TRBJ2-5, with D unclear. Trimming removed 4 bases from V and 2 bases from J, with 5 bases in between. Germline V lookup: CDR1 SGHNT, CDR2 YENEEA. There are 12 residues in the CDR3. CDR3 bases: TGTGCCAGCAGCTCAAATCAAGAGACCCAGTACTTC. Translating gives CASSSNQETQYF.

The V call is TRBV7-3, the J call TRBJ1-2; D uncertain. The CDR3 sequence is 17 residues long. In germline, CDR1 is SGHTA, CDR2 FQGTGA. V lost 4 bases and J lost 4, with 22 bases in between. The CDR3 loop reads CASSSTDNGGWVYGYTF. CDR3 DNA: TGTGCCAGCAGCTCTACTGATAATGGAGGGTGGGTCTATGGCTACACCTTC.

V gene TRBV5-4 combines with J gene TRBJ2-7; 8 bases are shared with TRBD1. After removal of 0 bases from V and 0 bases from J, the junction contained 2 bases not matched to a gene. The CDR3 is 15 residues long. The germline gives CDR1 SGHNT, CDR2 YYREEE (reference sequence). CDR3 in amino acids: CASSLAGTGSYEQYF. CDR3 nucleotides: TGTGCCAGCAGCTTGGCGGGGACAGGCTCCTACGAGCAGTACTTC.

This chain links TRBV19 with TRBJ2-3; the match to TRBD1 covers 7 bases. V was pared by 5 bases and J by 1 base, with 3 bases of the junction left unmatched. The CDR3 consists of 14 residues. Germline V gene data show CDR1 as LNHDA and CDR2 as SQIVND (reference sequence). In nucleotides, the CDR3 is TGTGCCAGTAGTTATACAGGGGGCACAGATACGCAGTATTTT. Residues: CASSYTGGTDTQYF.